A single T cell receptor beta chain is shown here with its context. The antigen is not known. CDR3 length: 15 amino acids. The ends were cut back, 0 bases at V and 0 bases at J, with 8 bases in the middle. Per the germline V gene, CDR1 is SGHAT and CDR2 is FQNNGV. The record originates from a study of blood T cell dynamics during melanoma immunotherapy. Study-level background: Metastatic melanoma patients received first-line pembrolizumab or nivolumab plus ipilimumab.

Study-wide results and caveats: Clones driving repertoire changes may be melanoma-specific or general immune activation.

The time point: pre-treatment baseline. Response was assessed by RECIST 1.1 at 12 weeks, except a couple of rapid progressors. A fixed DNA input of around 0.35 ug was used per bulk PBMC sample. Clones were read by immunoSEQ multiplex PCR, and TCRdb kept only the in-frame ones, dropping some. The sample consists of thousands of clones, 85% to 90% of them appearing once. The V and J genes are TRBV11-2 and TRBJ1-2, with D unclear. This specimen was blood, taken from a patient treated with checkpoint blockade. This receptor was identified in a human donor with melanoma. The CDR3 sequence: CASSLDPAANYGYTF. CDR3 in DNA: TGTGCCAGCAGCTTAGATCCCGCAGCTAACTATGGCTACACCTTC.